This is a list of T cell receptor beta chains from one sample in a study of shared clonotypes between healthy human individuals. The repertoire was sequenced with immunoSEQ multiplex PCR; TCRdb's copy has only in-frame clones and lacks some. The sample gives 500,000 to 700,000 clones, about 95% of which show up once; approximately 0.11% is in the top ten. Sequencing was performed on naive CD8+ T cells sorted from blood. All receptors derive from a woman aged 25 to 45 in good health. Both conserved end residues are part of each CDR3. A D gene is named only where the DNA matches it firmly. Size tells how often a clone was seen (once, few, many) or the class of an expanded clone, and some rows leave it out.

v_call: TRBV4-2
clone_size: .
cdr3_length: 17
d_call: TRBD2
j_call: TRBJ2-7
cdr3_nt: TGTGCCAGCAGCCAGTTCCTAGCGGGAGGTTCCAACTACGAGCAGTACTTC
cdr3_aa: CASSQFLAGGSNYEQYF

v_call: TRBV30
clone_size: .
cdr3_length: 16
d_call: TRBD2
j_call: TRBJ2-5
cdr3_nt: TGTGCCTGGAGACTAGCGGGAGGGCCTTTTCGAGAGACCCAGTACTTC
cdr3_aa: CAWRLAGGPFRETQYF

v_call: TRBV29-1
clone_size: .
cdr3_length: 15
d_call: .
j_call: TRBJ2-3
cdr3_nt: TGCAGCGTTGACCCTTGGCGGGACAACACAGATACGCAGTATTTT
cdr3_aa: CSVDPWRDNTDTQYF

v_call: TRBV27
clone_size: few
cdr3_length: 14
d_call: .
j_call: TRBJ1-4
cdr3_nt: TGTGCCAGCAGTGGTACCGGGACTAATGAAAAACTGTTTTTT
cdr3_aa: CASSGTGTNEKLFF

v_call: TRBV9
clone_size: .
cdr3_length: 12
d_call: .
j_call: TRBJ2-7
cdr3_nt: TGTGCCAGCAGCACCCCGGCAAGCGAGCAGTACTTC
cdr3_aa: CASSTPASEQYF

v_call: TRBV4-2
clone_size: once
cdr3_length: 15
d_call: .
j_call: TRBJ2-1
cdr3_nt: TGTGCCAGCAGCCAGGGAACTATTAGCTACAATGAGCAGTTCTTC
cdr3_aa: CASSQGTISYNEQFF

v_call: TRBV11-1
clone_size: .
cdr3_length: 16
d_call: TRBD1
j_call: TRBJ2-2
cdr3_nt: TGTGCCAGCAGCTTCCCCGACAGGGTGGACACCGGGGAGCTGTTTTTT
cdr3_aa: CASSFPDRVDTGELFF

v_call: TRBV6-1
clone_size: .
cdr3_length: 13
d_call: .
j_call: TRBJ2-7
cdr3_nt: TGTGCCAGCAGTGAAGGATGGGGGACCGAGCAGTACTTC
cdr3_aa: CASSEGWGTEQYF

v_call: TRBV27
clone_size: .
cdr3_length: 16
d_call: TRBD2
j_call: TRBJ2-1
cdr3_nt: TGTGCCAGCAGTTCCTCCCCTAGCGGGAGGGCGGATGAGCAGTTCTTC
cdr3_aa: CASSSSPSGRADEQFF

v_call: TRBV12-5
clone_size: .
cdr3_length: 14
d_call: TRBD2
j_call: TRBJ2-1
cdr3_nt: TGTGCTAGTGGCCCGACTAGCGGGGGTAATGAGCAGTTCTTC
cdr3_aa: CASGPTSGGNEQFF

v_call: TRBV5-5
clone_size: .
cdr3_length: 14
d_call: TRBD1
j_call: TRBJ2-7
cdr3_nt: TGTGCCAGCAGCTTGGACAGGGGGCCCTACGAGCAGTACTTC
cdr3_aa: CASSLDRGPYEQYF